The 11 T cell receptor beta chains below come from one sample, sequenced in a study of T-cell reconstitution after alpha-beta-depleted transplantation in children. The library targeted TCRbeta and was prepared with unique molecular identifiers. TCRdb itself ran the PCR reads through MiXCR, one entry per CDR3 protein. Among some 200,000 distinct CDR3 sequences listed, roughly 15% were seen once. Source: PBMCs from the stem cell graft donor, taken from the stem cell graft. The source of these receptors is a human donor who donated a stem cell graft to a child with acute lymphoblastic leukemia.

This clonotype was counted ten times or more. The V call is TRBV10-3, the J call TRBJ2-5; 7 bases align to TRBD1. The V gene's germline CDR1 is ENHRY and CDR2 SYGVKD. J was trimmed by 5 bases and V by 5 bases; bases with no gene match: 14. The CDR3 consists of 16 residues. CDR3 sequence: CAISSSGTDAPETQYF. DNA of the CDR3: TGTGCCATCAGTAGCTCCGGGACAGATGCCCCGGAGACCCAGTACTTC.

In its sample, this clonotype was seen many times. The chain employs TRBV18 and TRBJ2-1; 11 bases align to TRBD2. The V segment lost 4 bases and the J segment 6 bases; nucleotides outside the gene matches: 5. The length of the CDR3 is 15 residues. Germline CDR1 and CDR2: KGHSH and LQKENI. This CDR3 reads CASSQGLAGFNEQFF. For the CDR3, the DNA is TGTGCCAGCTCACAAGGACTAGCGGGTTTCAATGAGCAGTTCTTC.

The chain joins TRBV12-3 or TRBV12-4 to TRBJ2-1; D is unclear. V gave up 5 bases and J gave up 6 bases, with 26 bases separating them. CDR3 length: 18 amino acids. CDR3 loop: CASSAYGGPWDSLNEQFF. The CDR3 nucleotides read TGTGCCAGCAGTGCCTATGGTGGGCCCTGGGATAGCCTCAATGAGCAGTTCTTC.

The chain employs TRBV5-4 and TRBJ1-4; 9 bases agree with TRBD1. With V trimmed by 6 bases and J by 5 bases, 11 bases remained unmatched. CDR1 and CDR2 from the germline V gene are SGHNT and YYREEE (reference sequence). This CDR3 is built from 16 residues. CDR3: CASTQTAGTGNEKLFF. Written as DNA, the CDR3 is TGTGCCAGCACCCAGACCGCCGGGACAGGGAATGAAAAACTGTTTTTT.

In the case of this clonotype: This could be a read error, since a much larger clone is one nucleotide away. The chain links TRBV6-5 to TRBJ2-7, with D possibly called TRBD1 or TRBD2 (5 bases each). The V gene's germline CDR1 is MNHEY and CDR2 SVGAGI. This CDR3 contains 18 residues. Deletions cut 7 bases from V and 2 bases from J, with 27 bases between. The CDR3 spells CASIYSRPPGPPTYEQYF. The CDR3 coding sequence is TGTGCCAGCATTTATTCCCGTCCGCCGGGACCTCCCACCTACGAGCAGTACTTC.

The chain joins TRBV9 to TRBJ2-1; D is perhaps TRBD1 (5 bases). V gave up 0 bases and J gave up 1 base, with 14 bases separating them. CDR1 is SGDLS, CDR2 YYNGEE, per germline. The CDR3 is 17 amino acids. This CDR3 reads CASSVGVGAGSYNEQFF. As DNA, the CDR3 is TGTGCCAGCAGCGTAGGAGTAGGGGCAGGATCCTACAATGAGCAGTTCTTC.

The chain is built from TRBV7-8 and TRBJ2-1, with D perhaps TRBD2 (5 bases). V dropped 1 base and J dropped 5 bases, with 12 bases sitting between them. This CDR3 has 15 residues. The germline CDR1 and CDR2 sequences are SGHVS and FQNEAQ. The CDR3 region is CASSLGRDPDNEQFF. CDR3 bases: TGTGCCAGCAGCTTAGGACGGGATCCTGACAATGAGCAGTTCTTC.

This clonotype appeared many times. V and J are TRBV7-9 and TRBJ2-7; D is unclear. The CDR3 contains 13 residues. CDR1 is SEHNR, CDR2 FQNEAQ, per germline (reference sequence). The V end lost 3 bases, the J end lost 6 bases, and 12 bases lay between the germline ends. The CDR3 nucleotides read TGTGCCAGCAGCTTCTCATCAGGATTCGAGCAGTACTTC. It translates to CASSFSSGFEQYF.

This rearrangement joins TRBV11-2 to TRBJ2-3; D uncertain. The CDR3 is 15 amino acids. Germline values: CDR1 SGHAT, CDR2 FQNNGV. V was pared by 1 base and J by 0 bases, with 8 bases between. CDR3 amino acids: CASSLVPLSTDTQYF. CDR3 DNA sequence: TGTGCCAGCAGCTTAGTTCCCCTTAGCACAGATACGCAGTATTTT.

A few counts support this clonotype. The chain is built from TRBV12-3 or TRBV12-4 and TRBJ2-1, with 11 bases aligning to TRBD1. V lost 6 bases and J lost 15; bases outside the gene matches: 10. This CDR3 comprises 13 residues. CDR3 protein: CASSKIGQGAPFF. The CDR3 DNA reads TGTGCCAGCAGCAAAATCGGACAGGGGGCACCGTTCTTC.

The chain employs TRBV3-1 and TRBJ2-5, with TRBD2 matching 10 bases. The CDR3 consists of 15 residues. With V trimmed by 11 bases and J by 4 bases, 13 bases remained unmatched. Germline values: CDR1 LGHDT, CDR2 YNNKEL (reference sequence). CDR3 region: CASCQTEREGETQYF. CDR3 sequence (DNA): TGTGCCTCCTGCCAAACCGAGCGGGAGGGAGAGACCCAGTACTTC.